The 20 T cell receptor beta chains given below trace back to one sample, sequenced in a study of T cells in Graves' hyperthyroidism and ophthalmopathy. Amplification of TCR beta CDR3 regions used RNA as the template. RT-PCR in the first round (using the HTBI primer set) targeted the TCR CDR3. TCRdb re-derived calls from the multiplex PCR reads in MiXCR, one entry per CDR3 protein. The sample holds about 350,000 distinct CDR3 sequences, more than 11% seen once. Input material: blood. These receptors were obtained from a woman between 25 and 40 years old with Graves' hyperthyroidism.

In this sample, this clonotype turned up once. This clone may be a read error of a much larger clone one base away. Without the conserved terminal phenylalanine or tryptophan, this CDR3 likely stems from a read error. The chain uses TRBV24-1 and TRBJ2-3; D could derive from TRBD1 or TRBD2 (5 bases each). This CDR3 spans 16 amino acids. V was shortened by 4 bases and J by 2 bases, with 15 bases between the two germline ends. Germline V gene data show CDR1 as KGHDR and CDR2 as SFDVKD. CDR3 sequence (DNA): TGTGCCACCAGTGACTCGGGACCGAGAATCACAGATACGCAGTATTCT. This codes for CATSDSGPRITDTQYS.

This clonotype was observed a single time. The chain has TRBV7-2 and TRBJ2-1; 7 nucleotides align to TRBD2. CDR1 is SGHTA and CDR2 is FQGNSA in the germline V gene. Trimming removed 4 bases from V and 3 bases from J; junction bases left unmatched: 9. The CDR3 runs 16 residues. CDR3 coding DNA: TGTGCCAGCAGCTCCTCCGCCGGGACTAACTACAATGAGCAGTTCTTC. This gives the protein CASSSSAGTNYNEQFF.

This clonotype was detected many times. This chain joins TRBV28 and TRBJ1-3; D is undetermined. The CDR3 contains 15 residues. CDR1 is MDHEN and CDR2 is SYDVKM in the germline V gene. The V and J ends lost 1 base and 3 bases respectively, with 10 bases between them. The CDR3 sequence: CASSLSRAGGNTIYF. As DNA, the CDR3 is TGTGCCAGCAGTTTATCTAGGGCAGGTGGAAACACCATATATTTT.

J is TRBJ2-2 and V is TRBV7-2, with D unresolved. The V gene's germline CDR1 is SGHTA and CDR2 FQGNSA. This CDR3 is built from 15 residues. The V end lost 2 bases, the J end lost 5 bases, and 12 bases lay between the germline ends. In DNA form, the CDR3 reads TGTGCCAGCAGCTTATTACCGGAGCCGACCGGGGAGCTGTTTTTT. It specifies CASSLLPEPTGELFF.

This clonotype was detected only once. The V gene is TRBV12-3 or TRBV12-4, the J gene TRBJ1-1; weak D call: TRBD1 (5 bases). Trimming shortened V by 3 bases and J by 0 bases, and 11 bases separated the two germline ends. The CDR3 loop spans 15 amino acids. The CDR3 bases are TGTGCCAGCAGTTTTGGTCCCAGGGTGAACACTGAAGCTTTCTTT. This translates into CASSFGPRVNTEAFF.

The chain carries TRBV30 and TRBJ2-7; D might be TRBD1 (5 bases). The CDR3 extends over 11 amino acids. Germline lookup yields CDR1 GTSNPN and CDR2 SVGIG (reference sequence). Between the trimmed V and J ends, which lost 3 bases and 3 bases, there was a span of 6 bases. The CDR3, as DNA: TGTGCCTGGAGGACAGACTACGAGCAGTACTTC. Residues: CAWRTDYEQYF.

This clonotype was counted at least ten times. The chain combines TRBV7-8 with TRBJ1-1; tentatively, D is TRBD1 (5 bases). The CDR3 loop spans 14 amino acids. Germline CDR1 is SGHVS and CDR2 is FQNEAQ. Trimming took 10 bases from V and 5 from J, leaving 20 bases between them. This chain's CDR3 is CATRDDGGGTEAFF. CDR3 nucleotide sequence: TGTGCCACCCGCGACGACGGGGGGGGGACTGAAGCTTTCTTT.

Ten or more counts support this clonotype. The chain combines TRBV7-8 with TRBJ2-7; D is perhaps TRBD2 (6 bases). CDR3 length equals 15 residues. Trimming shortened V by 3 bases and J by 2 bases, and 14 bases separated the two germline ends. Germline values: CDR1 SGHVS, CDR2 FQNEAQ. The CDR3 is CASSLARDWAYEQYF. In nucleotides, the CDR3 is TGTGCCAGCAGCTTGGCCCGGGACTGGGCCTACGAGCAGTACTTC.

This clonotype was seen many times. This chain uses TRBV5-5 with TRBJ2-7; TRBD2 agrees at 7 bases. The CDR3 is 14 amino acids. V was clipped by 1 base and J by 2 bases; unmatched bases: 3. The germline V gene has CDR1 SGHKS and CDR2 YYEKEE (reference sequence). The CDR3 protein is CASSLRRGTYEQYF. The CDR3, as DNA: TGTGCCAGCAGCTTGCGGCGGGGGACCTACGAGCAGTACTTC.

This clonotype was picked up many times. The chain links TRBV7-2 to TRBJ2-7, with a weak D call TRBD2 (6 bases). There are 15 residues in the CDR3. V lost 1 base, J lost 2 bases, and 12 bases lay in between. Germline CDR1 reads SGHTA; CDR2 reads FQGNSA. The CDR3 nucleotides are TGTGCCAGCAGCTTAGAGGCCAGGGAGGCCTACGAGCAGTACTTC. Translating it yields CASSLEAREAYEQYF.

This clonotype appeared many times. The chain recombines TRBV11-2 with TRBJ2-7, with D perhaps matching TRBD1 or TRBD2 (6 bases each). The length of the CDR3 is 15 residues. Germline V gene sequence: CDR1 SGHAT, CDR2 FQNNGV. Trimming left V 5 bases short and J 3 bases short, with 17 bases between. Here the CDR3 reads CASSIGGGANYEQYF. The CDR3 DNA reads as TGTGCCAGCAGCATTGGGGGCGGGGCCAACTACGAGCAGTACTTC.

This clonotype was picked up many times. The CDR3 sequence: CASSLISDEQYF. Written as DNA, the CDR3 is TGTGCCAGCAGCTTAATCTCTGACGAGCAGTACTTC. V usage is TRBV7-9 and J usage is TRBJ2-7, with D hard to call. The CDR3 is made up of 12 amino acids. Deletions cut 2 bases from V and 5 bases from J, with 7 bases between. Germline-derived CDR1 and CDR2 are SEHNR and FQNEAQ (reference sequence). Full variable domain (rest looked up from reference TRBV7-9 and TRBJ2-7): DTGVSQNPRHKITKRGQNVTFRCDPISEHNRLYWYRQTLGQGPEFLTYFQNEAQLEKSRLLSDRFSAERPKGSFSTLEIQRTEQGDSAMYLCASSLISDEQYFGPGTRLTVT.

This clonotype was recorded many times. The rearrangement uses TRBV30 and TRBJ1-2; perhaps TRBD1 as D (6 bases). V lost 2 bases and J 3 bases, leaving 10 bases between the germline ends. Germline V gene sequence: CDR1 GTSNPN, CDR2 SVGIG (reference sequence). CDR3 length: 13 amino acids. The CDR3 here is CAWSPWTDYGYTF. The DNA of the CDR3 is TGTGCCTGGAGTCCCTGGACAGACTATGGCTACACCTTC.

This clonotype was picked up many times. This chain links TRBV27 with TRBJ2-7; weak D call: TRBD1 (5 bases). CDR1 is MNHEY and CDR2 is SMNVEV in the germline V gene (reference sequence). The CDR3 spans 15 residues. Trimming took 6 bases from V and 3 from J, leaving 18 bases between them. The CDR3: CASRALRQILYEQYF. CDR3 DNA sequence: TGTGCCAGCAGAGCCCTTAGACAGATCCTCTACGAGCAGTACTTC.

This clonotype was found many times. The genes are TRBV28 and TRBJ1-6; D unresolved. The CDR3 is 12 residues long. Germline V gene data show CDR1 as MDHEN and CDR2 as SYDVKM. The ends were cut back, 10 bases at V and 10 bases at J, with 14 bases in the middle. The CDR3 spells CATYTVRSPLHF. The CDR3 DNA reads TGTGCCACCTACACGGTGCGCTCACCCCTCCACTTT.

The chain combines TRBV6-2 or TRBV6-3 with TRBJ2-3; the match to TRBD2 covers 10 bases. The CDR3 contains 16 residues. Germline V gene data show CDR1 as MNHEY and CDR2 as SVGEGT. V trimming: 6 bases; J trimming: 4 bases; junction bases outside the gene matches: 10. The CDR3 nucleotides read TGTGCCAGCAGCCCTTCAGCGGGAGGGCGGGCAGATACGCAGTATTTT. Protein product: CASSPSAGGRADTQYF.

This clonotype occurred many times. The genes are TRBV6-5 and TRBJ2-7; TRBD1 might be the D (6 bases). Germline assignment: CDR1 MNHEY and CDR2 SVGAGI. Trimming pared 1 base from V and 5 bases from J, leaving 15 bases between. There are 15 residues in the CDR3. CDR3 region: CASSYFETGPNEQYF. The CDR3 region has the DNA TGTGCCAGCAGTTACTTCGAGACAGGCCCGAACGAGCAGTACTTC.

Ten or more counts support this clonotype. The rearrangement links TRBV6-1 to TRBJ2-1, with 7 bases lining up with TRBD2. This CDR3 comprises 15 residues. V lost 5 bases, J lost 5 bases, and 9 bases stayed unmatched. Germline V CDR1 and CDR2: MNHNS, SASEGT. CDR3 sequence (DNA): TGTGCCAGCAGTATCTGGGAGGGCAGGAACAATGAGCAGTTCTTC. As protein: CASSIWEGRNNEQFF.

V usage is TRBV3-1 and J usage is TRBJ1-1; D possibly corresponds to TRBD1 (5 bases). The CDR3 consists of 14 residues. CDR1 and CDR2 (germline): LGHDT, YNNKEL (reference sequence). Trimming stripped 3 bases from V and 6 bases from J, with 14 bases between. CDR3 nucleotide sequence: TGTGCCAGCAGCCATACAGGTAGTAAGGCTGAAGCTTTCTTT. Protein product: CASSHTGSKAEAFF.

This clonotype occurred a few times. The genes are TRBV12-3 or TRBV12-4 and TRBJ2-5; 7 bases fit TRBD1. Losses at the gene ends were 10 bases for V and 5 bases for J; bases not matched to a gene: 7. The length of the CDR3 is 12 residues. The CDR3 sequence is CATGQDRETQYF. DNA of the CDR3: TGTGCCACCGGACAGGACCGGGAGACCCAGTACTTC.